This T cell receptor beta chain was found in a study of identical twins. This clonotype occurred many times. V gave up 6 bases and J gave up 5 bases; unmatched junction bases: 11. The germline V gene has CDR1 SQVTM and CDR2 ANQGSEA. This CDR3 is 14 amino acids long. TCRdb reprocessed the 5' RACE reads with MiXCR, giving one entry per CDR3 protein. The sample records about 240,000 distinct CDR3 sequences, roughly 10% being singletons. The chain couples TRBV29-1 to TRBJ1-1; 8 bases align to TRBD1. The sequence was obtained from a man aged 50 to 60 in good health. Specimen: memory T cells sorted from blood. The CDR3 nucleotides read TGCAGCGTGGATCGACAGGGGATGGGGACTGAAGCTTTCTTT. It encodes CSVDRQGMGTEAFF.